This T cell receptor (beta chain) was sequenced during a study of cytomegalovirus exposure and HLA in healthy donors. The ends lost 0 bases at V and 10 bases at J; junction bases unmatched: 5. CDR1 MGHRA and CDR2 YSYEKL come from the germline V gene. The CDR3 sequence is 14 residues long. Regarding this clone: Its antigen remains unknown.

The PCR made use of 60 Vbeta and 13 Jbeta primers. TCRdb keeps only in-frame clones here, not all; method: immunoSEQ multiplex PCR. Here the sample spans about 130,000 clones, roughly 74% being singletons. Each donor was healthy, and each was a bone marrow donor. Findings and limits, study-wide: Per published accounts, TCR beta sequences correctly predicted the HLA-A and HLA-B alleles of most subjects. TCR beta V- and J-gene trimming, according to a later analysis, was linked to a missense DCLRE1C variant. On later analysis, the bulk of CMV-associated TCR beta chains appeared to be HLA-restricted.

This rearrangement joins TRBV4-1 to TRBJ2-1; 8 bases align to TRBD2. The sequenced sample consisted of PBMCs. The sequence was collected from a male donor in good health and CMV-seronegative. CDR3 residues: CASSQDRGGGEQFF. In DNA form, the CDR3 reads TGCGCCAGCAGCCAAGATAGGGGCGGGGGGGAGCAGTTCTTC.